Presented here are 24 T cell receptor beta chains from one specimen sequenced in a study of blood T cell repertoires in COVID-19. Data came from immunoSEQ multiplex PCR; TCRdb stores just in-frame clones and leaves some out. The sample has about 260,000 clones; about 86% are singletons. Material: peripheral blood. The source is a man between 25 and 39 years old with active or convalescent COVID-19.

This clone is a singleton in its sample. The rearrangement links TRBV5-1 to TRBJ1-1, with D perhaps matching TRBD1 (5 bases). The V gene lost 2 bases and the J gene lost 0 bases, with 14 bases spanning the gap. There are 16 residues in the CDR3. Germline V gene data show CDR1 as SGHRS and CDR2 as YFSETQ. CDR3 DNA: TGCGCCAGCAGCTTCATAATGGGGGGGATGAACACTGAAGCTTTCTTT. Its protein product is CASSFIMGGMNTEAFF.

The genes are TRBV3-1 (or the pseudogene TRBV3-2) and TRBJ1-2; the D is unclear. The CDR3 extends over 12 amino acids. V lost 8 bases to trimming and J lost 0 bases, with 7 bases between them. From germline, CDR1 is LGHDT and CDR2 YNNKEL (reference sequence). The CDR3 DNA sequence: TGTGCCAGCCGGGATGCTAACTATGGCTACACCTTC. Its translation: CASRDANYGYTF.

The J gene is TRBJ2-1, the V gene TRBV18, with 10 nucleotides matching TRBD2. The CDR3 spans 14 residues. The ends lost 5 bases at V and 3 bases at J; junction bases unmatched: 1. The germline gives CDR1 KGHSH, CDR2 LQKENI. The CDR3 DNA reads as TGTGCCAGCTCAGGACTAGCGGACTACAATGAGCAGTTCTTC. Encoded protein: CASSGLADYNEQFF.

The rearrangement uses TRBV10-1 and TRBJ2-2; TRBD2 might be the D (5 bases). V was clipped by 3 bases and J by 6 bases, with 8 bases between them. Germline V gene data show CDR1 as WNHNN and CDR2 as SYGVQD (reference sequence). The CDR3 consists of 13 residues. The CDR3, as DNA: TGCGCCAGCAGTGAAACTAGGTCCGGGGAGCTGTTTTTT. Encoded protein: CASSETRSGELFF.

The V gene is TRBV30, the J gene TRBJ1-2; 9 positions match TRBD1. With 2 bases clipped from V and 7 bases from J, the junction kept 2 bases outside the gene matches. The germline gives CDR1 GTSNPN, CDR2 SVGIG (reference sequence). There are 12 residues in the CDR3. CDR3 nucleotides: TGTGCCTGGAGTCCGGGACAGGGTGGCTACACCTTC. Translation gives CAWSPGQGGYTF. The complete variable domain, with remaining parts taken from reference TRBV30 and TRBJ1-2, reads SQTIHQWPATLVQPVGSPLSLECTVEGTSNPNLYWYRQAAGRGLQLLFYSVGIGQISSEVPQNLSASRPQDRQFILSSKKLLLSDSGFYLCAWSPGQGGYTFGSGTRLTVV.

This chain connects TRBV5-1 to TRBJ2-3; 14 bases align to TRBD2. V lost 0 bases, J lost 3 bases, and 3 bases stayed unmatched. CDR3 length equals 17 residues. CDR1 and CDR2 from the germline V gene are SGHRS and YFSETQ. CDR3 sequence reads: CASSLGLAGGPTDTQYF. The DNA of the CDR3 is TGCGCCAGCAGCTTGGGACTAGCGGGGGGGCCAACAGATACGCAGTATTTT.

CDR3 bases: TGTGCCAGCAGCAACACCCAAAACATTCAGTACTTC. Protein product: CASSNTQNIQYF. The gene calls are TRBV5-5 and TRBJ2-4; D is ambiguous. Germline CDR1 SGHKS, CDR2 YYEKEE (reference sequence). Trimming took 4 bases from V and 5 from J, leaving 7 bases between them. The CDR3 length is 12 residues. Variable domain in full (rest from reference TRBV5-5 and TRBJ2-4): DAGVTQSPTHLIKTRGQQVTLRCSPISGHKSVSWYQQVLGQGPQFIFQYYEKEERGRGNFPDRFSARQFPNYSSELNVNALLLGDSALYLCASSNTQNIQYFGAGTRLSVL.

The CDR3 DNA sequence: TGCGCCAGCAGCCAAGAAGACGGGGCTAACTATGGCTACACCTTC. It specifies CASSQEDGANYGYTF. V is TRBV4-1 and J is TRBJ1-2; D remains unclear. This CDR3 has 15 residues. Trimming removed 0 bases from V and 0 bases from J, with 8 bases in between. In germline, CDR1 is MGHRA, CDR2 YSYEKL.

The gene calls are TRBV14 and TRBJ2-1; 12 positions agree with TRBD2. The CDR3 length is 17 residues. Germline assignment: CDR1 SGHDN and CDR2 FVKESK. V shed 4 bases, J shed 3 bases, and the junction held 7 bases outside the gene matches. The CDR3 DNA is TGTGCCAGCAGCCCCCGACTAGCGGGGGCCGTCTACAATGAGCAGTTCTTC. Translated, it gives CASSPRLAGAVYNEQFF.

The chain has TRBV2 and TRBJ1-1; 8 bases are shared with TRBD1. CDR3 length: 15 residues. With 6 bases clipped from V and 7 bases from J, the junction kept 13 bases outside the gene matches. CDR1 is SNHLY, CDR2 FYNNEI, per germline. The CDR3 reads CASRREGQELDEAFF. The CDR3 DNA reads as TGTGCCAGCAGGCGAGAGGGACAGGAACTTGATGAAGCTTTCTTT.

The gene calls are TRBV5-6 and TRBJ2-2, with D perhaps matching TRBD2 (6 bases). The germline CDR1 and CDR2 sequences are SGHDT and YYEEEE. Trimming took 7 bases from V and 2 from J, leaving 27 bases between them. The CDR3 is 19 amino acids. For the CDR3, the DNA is TGTGCCAGCCAAGCAGTGTTTTTTGTGGGACTCTATAACACCGGGGAGCTGTTTTTT. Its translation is CASQAVFFVGLYNTGELFF.

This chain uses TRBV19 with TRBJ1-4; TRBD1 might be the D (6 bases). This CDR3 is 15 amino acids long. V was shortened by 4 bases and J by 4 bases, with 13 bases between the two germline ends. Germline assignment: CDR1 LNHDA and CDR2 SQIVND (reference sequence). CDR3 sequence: CASSKGRGINEKLFF. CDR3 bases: TGTGCCAGTAGTAAGGGCAGGGGAATTAATGAAAAACTGTTTTTT. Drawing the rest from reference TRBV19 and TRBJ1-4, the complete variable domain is DGGITQSPKYLFRKEGQNVTLSCEQNLNHDAMYWYRQDPGQGLRLIYYSQIVNDFQKGDIAEGYSVSREKKESFPLTVTSAQKNPTAFYLCASSKGRGINEKLFFGSGTQLSVL.

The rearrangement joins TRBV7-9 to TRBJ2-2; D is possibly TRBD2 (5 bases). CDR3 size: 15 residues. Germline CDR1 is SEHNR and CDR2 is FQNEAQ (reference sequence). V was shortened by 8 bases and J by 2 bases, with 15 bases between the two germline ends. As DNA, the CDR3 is TGTGCCAGCCCCCCTCGAGCGGTTAACACCGGGGAGCTGTTTTTT. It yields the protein CASPPRAVNTGELFF.

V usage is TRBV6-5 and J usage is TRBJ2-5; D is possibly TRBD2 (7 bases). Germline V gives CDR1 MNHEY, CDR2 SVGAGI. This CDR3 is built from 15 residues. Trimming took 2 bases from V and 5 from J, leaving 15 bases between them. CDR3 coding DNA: TGTGCCAGCAGTTACGGAGGGGGGGGTTGGGAGACCCAGTACTTC. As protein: CASSYGGGGWETQYF.

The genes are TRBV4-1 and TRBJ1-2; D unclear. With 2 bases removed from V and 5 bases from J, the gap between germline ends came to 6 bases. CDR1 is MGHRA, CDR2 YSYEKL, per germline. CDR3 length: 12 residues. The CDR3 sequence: CASSQYEYGYTF. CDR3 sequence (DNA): TGCGCCAGCAGCCAATATGAGTATGGCTACACCTTC.

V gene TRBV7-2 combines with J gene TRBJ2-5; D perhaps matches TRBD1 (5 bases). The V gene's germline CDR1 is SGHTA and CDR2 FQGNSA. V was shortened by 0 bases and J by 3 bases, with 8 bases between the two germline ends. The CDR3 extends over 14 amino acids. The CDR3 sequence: CASSLAGHKETQYF. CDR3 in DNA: TGTGCCAGCAGCTTAGCCGGACACAAAGAGACCCAGTACTTC.

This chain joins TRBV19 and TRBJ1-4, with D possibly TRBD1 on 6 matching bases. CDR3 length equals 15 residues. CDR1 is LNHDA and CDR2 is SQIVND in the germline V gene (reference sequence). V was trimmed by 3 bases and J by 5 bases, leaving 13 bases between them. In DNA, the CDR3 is TGTGCCAGTAGTATGGACAGTGAGCCGAATGAAAAACTGTTTTTT. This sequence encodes CASSMDSEPNEKLFF.

The CDR3 nucleotides are TGTGCCAGTAGTTCAAATACAGGGTCCTACGAGCAGTACTTC. Its protein product is CASSSNTGSYEQYF. The gene calls are TRBV19 and TRBJ2-7, with a tentative D call TRBD1 (6 bases). This CDR3 has 14 residues. The germline CDR1 and CDR2 sequences are LNHDA and SQIVND (reference sequence). The V end was cut by 5 bases, the J end by 1 base, with 12 bases between.

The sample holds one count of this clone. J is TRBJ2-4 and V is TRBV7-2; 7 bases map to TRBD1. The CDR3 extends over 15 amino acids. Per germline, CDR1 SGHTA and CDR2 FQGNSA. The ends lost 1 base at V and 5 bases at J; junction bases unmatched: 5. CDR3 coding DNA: TGTGCCAGCAGCTTAGGGCAGGGACAGCAAAACATTCAGTACTTC. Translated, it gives CASSLGQGQQNIQYF.

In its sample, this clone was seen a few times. Here the CDR3 reads CASRGGENTEAFF. The CDR3 DNA reads TGTGCCAGCAGGGGGGGGGAGAACACTGAAGCTTTCTTT. The chain couples TRBV6-5 to TRBJ1-1, with a weak D call TRBD1 (5 bases). There are 13 residues in the CDR3. Germline values: CDR1 MNHEY, CDR2 SVGAGI. The ends were cut back, 6 bases at V and 1 base at J, with 9 bases in the middle.

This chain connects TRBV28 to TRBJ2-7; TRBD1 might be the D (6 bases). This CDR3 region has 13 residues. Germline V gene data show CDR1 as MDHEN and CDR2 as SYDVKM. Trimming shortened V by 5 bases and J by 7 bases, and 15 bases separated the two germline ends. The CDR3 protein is CASSPSVTGEQYF. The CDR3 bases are TGTGCCAGCAGTCCCTCAGTGACAGGAGAGCAGTACTTC.

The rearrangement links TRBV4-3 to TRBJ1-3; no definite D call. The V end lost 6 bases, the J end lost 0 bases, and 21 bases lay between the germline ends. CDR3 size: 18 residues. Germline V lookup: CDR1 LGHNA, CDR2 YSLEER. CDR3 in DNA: TGCGCCAGCAGACCAAGGGTCGGCCCGGGAAGCTCTGGAAACACCATATATTTT. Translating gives CASRPRVGPGSSGNTIYF.

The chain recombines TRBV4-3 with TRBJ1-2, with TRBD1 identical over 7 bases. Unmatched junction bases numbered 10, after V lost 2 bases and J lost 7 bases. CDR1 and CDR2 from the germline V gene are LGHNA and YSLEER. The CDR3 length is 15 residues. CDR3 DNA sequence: TGCGCCAGCAGCCAACGACTAGACAGGGTAGGTGGCTACACCTTC. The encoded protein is CASSQRLDRVGGYTF.

The CDR3, as DNA: TGTGCCAGCAGTGAGGGGCAGCACTATGGCTACACCTTC. Protein: CASSEGQHYGYTF. The gene calls are TRBV2 and TRBJ1-2; possible D gene TRBD1, 5 bases. This CDR3 has 13 amino acids. The V and J ends lost 3 bases and 3 bases respectively, with 8 bases between them. Germline V gives CDR1 SNHLY, CDR2 FYNNEI. The variable domain in full, completed from reference TRBV2 and TRBJ1-2, reads EPEVTQTPSHQVTQMGQEVILRCVPISNHLYFYWYRQILGQKVEFLVSFYNNEISEKSEIFDDQFSVERPDGSNFTLKIRSTKLEDSAMYFCASSEGQHYGYTFGSGTRLTVV.